Each of the 22 T cell receptor beta chains below was sequenced from the same sample in a study of T cells expressing NK-cell markers. TCRdb reworked the 5' RACE reads into one entry per CDR3 protein, no DNA. This specimen shows a few hundred thousand distinct CDR3 sequences; the ten leading clones hold roughly 5.5%. Source material: blood T cells: a sorted CD56 or NKG2C T cell subset, CD4+ or CD8+ T cells, or bulk PBMC T cells (not recorded which). These receptor sequences come from a man aged 18-75 years in good health.

The rearrangement joins TRBV11-2 to TRBJ2-1; TCRdb proposes TRBD1, but this gene call is untestable without DNA. This CDR3 comprises 15 residues. Germline CDR1 is SGHAT and CDR2 is FQNNGV. This CDR3 reads CASSSQGVSNNEQFF.

This chain links TRBV5-4 with TRBJ2-1; without DNA, the TCRdb call of TRBD1 cannot be checked. The CDR3 runs 15 residues. Germline CDR1 is SGHNT and CDR2 is YYREEE (reference sequence). This chain's CDR3 is CASSSGTGIYNEQFF.

The gene calls are TRBV7-2 and TRBJ2-5; TCRdb gives TRBD2 as the D gene, but with no DNA this cannot be confirmed. Germline lookup yields CDR1 SGHTA and CDR2 FQGNSA. The CDR3 covers 14 residues. The chain's CDR3 is CASRGGGHRETQYF.

The gene calls are TRBV5-1 and TRBJ1-1; TCRdb picks TRBD1, but there is no DNA to check that call. This CDR3 has 15 amino acids. The germline gives CDR1 SGHRS, CDR2 YFSETQ. CDR3 residues: CASSLEGQGRTEAFF. The variable domain in full, with the rest retrieved from reference TRBV5-1 and TRBJ1-1, is KAGVTQTPRYLIKTRGQQVTLSCSPISGHRSVSWYQQTPGQGLQFLFEYFSETQRNKGNFPGRFSGRQFSNSRSEMNVSTLELGDSALYLCASSLEGQGRTEAFFGQGTRLTVV.

The chain combines TRBV4-2 with TRBJ2-7. Germline CDR1 LGHNA, CDR2 YNFKEQ. The CDR3 has 15 residues. The CDR3 protein is CASSQEVDASYEQYF.

The rearrangement joins TRBV7-9 to TRBJ1-4. Germline V gives CDR1 SEHNR, CDR2 FQNEAQ (reference sequence). The CDR3 has 17 amino acids. The CDR3 reads CASSLAGQRLSNEKLFF.

The chain links TRBV2 to TRBJ2-5; TCRdb gives TRBD1 as the D gene, but with no DNA this cannot be confirmed. Germline lookup yields CDR1 SNHLY and CDR2 FYNNEI. There are 13 residues in the CDR3. The chain's CDR3 is CASLLDREKTQYF.

V gene TRBV12-3 or TRBV12-4 combines with J gene TRBJ2-3. CDR3 length: 15 amino acids. This CDR3 is CASSLGLGRTDTQYF.

The chain links TRBV30 to TRBJ2-7. Germline V gene data show CDR1 as GTSNPN and CDR2 as SVGIG (reference sequence). The CDR3 spans 12 residues. The CDR3 loop is CAWRYGALEQYF.

The chain uses TRBV20-1 and TRBJ2-1; the TRBD2 assignment by TCRdb is unverifiable without DNA. This CDR3 spans 16 amino acids. Germline V gene sequence: CDR1 DFQATT, CDR2 SNEGSKA (reference sequence). The CDR3 loop is CSARHRTASSYNEQFF.

J is TRBJ2-3 and V is TRBV20-1. The CDR3 runs 14 residues. Per the germline V gene, CDR1 is DFQATT and CDR2 is SNEGSKA (reference sequence). Here the CDR3 reads CSAKRTTSTDTQYF.

The chain joins TRBV27 to TRBJ1-5. The CDR3 contains 17 residues. Per germline, CDR1 MNHEY and CDR2 SMNVEV (reference sequence). The chain's CDR3 is CASMLTANISPTQPQHF.

The rearrangement joins TRBV7-9 to TRBJ1-1; TCRdb indicates TRBD1, and absent DNA this call remains unverified. The CDR3 totals 16 residues. Germline CDR1 and CDR2: SEHNR and FQNEAQ (reference sequence). The chain's CDR3 is CASSLFWGAGGTEAFF.

V is TRBV12-3 or TRBV12-4 and J is TRBJ1-2. The CDR3 loop spans 16 amino acids. The CDR3 sequence is CASSLEGALPNYGYTF.

The V gene is TRBV9, the J gene TRBJ2-1; without DNA, the TCRdb call of TRBD1 cannot be checked. Germline assignment: CDR1 SGDLS and CDR2 YYNGEE. The CDR3 is 17 amino acids. CDR3 sequence: CASSVASGTLTYNEQFF.

The chain combines TRBV18 with TRBJ1-1. In germline, CDR1 is KGHSH, CDR2 LQKENI. The CDR3 loop spans 14 amino acids. CDR3 in amino acids: CASSPEEHSVEAFF.

This chain uses TRBV12-3 or TRBV12-4 with TRBJ1-6; as DNA is missing, the TRBD1 call by TCRdb cannot be tested. CDR3 length equals 16 residues. CDR3 residues: CASSQLGQGVGSPLHF.

The chain links TRBV5-1 to TRBJ1-6; the D gene TCRdb calls, TRBD1, cannot be checked with no DNA. CDR3 length equals 15 residues. CDR1 and CDR2 from the germline V gene are SGHRS and YFSETQ. The CDR3 reads CASSLTGFDNSPLHF.

The rearrangement links TRBV5-1 to TRBJ2-3. The CDR3 has 15 amino acids. Germline values: CDR1 SGHRS, CDR2 YFSETQ. CDR3 sequence reads: CASSLRSESTDTQYF.

The chain links TRBV11-2 to TRBJ1-3; the D gene TCRdb calls, TRBD1, cannot be checked with no DNA. Per the germline V gene, CDR1 is SGHAT and CDR2 is FQNNGV. The CDR3 totals 15 residues. The CDR3 protein is CASSPSRVVGNTIYF.

This chain joins TRBV6-1 and TRBJ2-7. Germline V gene lookup returns CDR1 MNHNS and CDR2 SASEGT. This CDR3 region has 13 residues. CDR3 sequence reads: CASSKGALYEQYF.

This chain's CDR3 is CASREQGINYGYTF. The chain uses TRBV6-1 and TRBJ1-2; absent DNA, TCRdb's TRBD1 call cannot be checked. The germline gives CDR1 MNHNS, CDR2 SASEGT. CDR3 length: 14 amino acids.